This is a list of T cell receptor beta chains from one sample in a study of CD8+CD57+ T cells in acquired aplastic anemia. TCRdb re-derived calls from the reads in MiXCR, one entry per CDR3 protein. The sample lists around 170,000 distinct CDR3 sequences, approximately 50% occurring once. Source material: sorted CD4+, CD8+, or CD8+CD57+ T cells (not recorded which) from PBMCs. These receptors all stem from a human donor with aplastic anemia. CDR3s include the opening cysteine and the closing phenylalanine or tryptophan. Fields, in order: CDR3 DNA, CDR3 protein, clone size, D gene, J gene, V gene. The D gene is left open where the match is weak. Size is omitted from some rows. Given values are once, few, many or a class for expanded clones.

DNA: TGTGCCAGCAGTCCGCCCAGGGGGCGGATCTACGAGCAGTACTTC
CDR3: CASSPPRGRIYEQYF
size: many
D: TRBD1
J: TRBJ2-7
V: TRBV27

DNA: TGTGCCAGCAGGGCTTATGACAGACAAGAGACCCAGTACTTC
CDR3: CASRAYDRQETQYF
size: many
D: -
J: TRBJ2-5
V: TRBV5-4

DNA: TGTGCCTGGAGTGGGTCGGACAGCTCTGGAAACACCATATATTTT
CDR3: CAWSGSDSSGNTIYF
size: -
D: -
J: TRBJ1-3
V: TRBV30

DNA: TGCGCCAGCAGCCCTACAGGGGGCGAAGCTGAAGCTTTCTTT
CDR3: CASSPTGGEAEAFF
size: many
D: TRBD1
J: TRBJ1-1
V: TRBV5-1

DNA: TGCAGTGCTAAGGGACTAGTTGGGGGCTACGAGCAGTACTTC
CDR3: CSAKGLVGGYEQYF
size: many
D: TRBD2
J: TRBJ2-7
V: TRBV20-1

DNA: TGTGCCAGCAGCCCCCCGGTCTTGACGGGTGGGGATGAGCAGTTCTTC
CDR3: CASSPPVLTGGDEQFF
size: -
D: -
J: TRBJ2-1
V: TRBV11-2

DNA: TGTGCCAGCAGCTTGACTCAGGGCTACGAGCAGTACTTC
CDR3: CASSLTQGYEQYF
size: few
D: -
J: TRBJ2-7
V: TRBV7-8

DNA: TGCGCCAGCAGCTTGGGTGTAGCTAGCGAGCCCACCGAGACCCAGTACTTC
CDR3: CASSLGVASEPTETQYF
size: few
D: -
J: TRBJ2-5
V: TRBV5-1

DNA: TGCGCCAGCAGCGTTGACAGGGGGCAACTAGCTGGCGGGGAGCTGTTTTTT
CDR3: CASSVDRGQLAGGELFF
size: many
D: TRBD1
J: TRBJ2-2
V: TRBV5-1

DNA: TGCAGCGTTCTCAGGGGTACGAACGCTAACTATGGCTACACCTTC
CDR3: CSVLRGTNANYGYTF
size: many
D: -
J: TRBJ1-2
V: TRBV29-1

DNA: TGTGCCATCGGGCCCTCTAGCGGGCCCTCCTACGAGCAGTACTTC
CDR3: CAIGPSSGPSYEQYF
size: -
D: TRBD2
J: TRBJ2-7
V: TRBV10-3

DNA: TGTGCCAGCAGTTCAAGCCCCTATGGCTACACCTTC
CDR3: CASSSSPYGYTF
size: many
D: -
J: TRBJ1-2
V: TRBV2

DNA: TGTGCCAGCAGTTCCGGATGGGACACTGAAGCTTTCTTT
CDR3: CASSSGWDTEAFF
size: -
D: -
J: TRBJ1-1
V: TRBV6-5

DNA: TGTGCCACCAGCAGTAATTCGGTGGGCAGGGGGTTCTTC
CDR3: CATSSNSVGRGFF
size: few
D: -
J: TRBJ2-1
V: TRBV15

DNA: TGTGCCAGCAGCCCAACTAGCGGGAGGGCCGAGCAGTACTTC
CDR3: CASSPTSGRAEQYF
size: many
D: TRBD2
J: TRBJ2-7
V: TRBV7-3

DNA: TGCGCCAGCAGTCGGGACGGCCGGAGGCCCCAGCATTTT
CDR3: CASSRDGRRPQHF
size: -
D: -
J: TRBJ1-5
V: TRBV5-1

DNA: TGTGCCATCAGTGGGGGTGTCCCGGGGAGGGACGAGCAGTACTTC
CDR3: CAISGGVPGRDEQYF
size: -
D: TRBD2
J: TRBJ2-7
V: TRBV10-3

DNA: TGTGCCACCAGTAGGAGGAGAGGTTCATGGGAGACCCAGTACTTC
CDR3: CATSRRRGSWETQYF
size: many
D: -
J: TRBJ2-5
V: TRBV24-1

DNA: TGTGCCAGCAGTCCCAGTCGAGCAGGAAACACCATATATTTT
CDR3: CASSPSRAGNTIYF
size: -
D: -
J: TRBJ1-3
V: TRBV11-2

DNA: TGTGCCGGCAGCCACAGGGGGCGCAGGGAGACCCAGTACTTC
CDR3: CAGSHRGRRETQYF
size: -
D: TRBD1
J: TRBJ2-5
V: TRBV9

DNA: TGTGCCATCAGCCTGACAGGGAAAGAGACCCAGTACTTC
CDR3: CAISLTGKETQYF
size: -
D: TRBD1
J: TRBJ2-5
V: TRBV10-3

DNA: TGTGCCAGCAGCGCCGCCTTGGGTGAGCAGTACTTC
CDR3: CASSAALGEQYF
size: -
D: -
J: TRBJ2-7
V: TRBV7-6

DNA: TGCAGTGCAGCACAGGCAGGGGCTCAGTTCTTC
CDR3: CSAAQAGAQFF
size: -
D: -
J: TRBJ2-1
V: TRBV20-1

DNA: TGTGCCACCAGTGCTGTCCCCGGGATCGGCACCGGGGAGCTGTTTTTT
CDR3: CATSAVPGIGTGELFF
size: -
D: -
J: TRBJ2-2
V: TRBV24-1

DNA: TGCAGCGTTGAAGGCGGGCGGGCGACAGACAACACTGAAGCTTTCTTT
CDR3: CSVEGGRATDNTEAFF
size: -
D: -
J: TRBJ1-1
V: TRBV29-1

DNA: TGCGCCAGCAGCCCCGCCGTCAATGAGCAGTTCTTC
CDR3: CASSPAVNEQFF
size: many
D: -
J: TRBJ2-1
V: TRBV5-1

DNA: TGTGCCAGCAGCTTGTTCGACAGGGAGAACACTGAAGCTTTCTTT
CDR3: CASSLFDRENTEAFF
size: few
D: TRBD1
J: TRBJ1-1
V: TRBV5-6

DNA: TGTGCCATCAGTAACCACATCCCCGGGACAGGTGGCACGCAGTATTTT
CDR3: CAISNHIPGTGGTQYF
size: -
D: TRBD1
J: TRBJ2-3
V: TRBV10-3

DNA: TGTGCCAGTACCCCGACAGGGGAAGATGGCTACACCTTC
CDR3: CASTPTGEDGYTF
size: many
D: TRBD1
J: TRBJ1-2
V: TRBV19

DNA: TGTGCCACCAGTCCACGTTTATACAATGAGCAGTTCTTC
CDR3: CATSPRLYNEQFF
size: -
D: -
J: TRBJ2-1
V: TRBV24-1

DNA: TGTGCCAGCAGCCAATTCCCGATTTACAGGGGTCCGAACACCGGGGAGCTGTTTTTT
CDR3: CASSQFPIYRGPNTGELFF
size: few
D: TRBD1
J: TRBJ2-2
V: TRBV2

DNA: TGCAGCTTAGTGAGCGGACGCTCCTACAATGAGCAGTTCTTC
CDR3: CSLVSGRSYNEQFF
size: -
D: -
J: TRBJ2-1
V: TRBV29-1

DNA: TGTGCCAGCAGCTTAGCCGCGGAGGAGCAGTTCTTC
CDR3: CASSLAAEEQFF
size: -
D: -
J: TRBJ2-1
V: TRBV7-6

DNA: TGTGCCACCAGCAAGGGACTAGCGGGAGTAGTTGCCGGGGAGCTGTTTTTT
CDR3: CATSKGLAGVVAGELFF
size: few
D: TRBD2
J: TRBJ2-2
V: TRBV15

DNA: TGTGCCAGCAGCACCCCCCCCCCAGCTAGCGGGACTTCCTACGAGCAGTACTTC
CDR3: CASSTPPPASGTSYEQYF
size: many
D: TRBD2
J: TRBJ2-7
V: TRBV7-2

DNA: TGTGCCACCAGTGTGGACAGGGGGACCCGCAATGAGCAGTTCTTC
CDR3: CATSVDRGTRNEQFF
size: -
D: TRBD1
J: TRBJ2-1
V: TRBV24-1

DNA: TGCAGTCCAACCTCAGGGGGCTACGAGCAGTACTTC
CDR3: CSPTSGGYEQYF
size: -
D: TRBD1
J: TRBJ2-7
V: TRBV20-1

DNA: TGTGCCATCAGTGGGACGGGCGAAAACTATGGCTACACCTTC
CDR3: CAISGTGENYGYTF
size: -
D: -
J: TRBJ1-2
V: TRBV10-3

DNA: TGCAGTGCTAGAGATAATTTGGGGGAGACCCAGTACTTC
CDR3: CSARDNLGETQYF
size: many
D: -
J: TRBJ2-5
V: TRBV20-1

DNA: TGTGCCAGCAGTTTTAGTGTAGGAGATGAGCAGTTCTTC
CDR3: CASSFSVGDEQFF
size: -
D: -
J: TRBJ2-1
V: TRBV6-5

DNA: TGCGCCAGCAAAGAGGGGGCAATAGGTGGTACGCAGTATTTT
CDR3: CASKEGAIGGTQYF
size: many
D: TRBD1
J: TRBJ2-3
V: TRBV5-1

DNA: TGTGCCATCAGTATGACCGAGGGAAATTCACCCCTCCACTTT
CDR3: CAISMTEGNSPLHF
size: -
D: -
J: TRBJ1-6
V: TRBV10-3

DNA: TGTGCCAGCTCCCCCGGAGGCGGGAGGAGAAATACGCAGTATTTT
CDR3: CASSPGGGRRNTQYF
size: -
D: TRBD2
J: TRBJ2-3
V: TRBV2

DNA: TGTGCCAGCAGCTTGGGGTCTCTAAGGGTAGCGGGAATGTACGAGCAGTACTTC
CDR3: CASSLGSLRVAGMYEQYF
size: -
D: TRBD2
J: TRBJ2-7
V: TRBV5-4

DNA: TGCAGTGCGGACCACAGGGCAGCGGAAGCTTTCTTT
CDR3: CSADHRAAEAFF
size: -
D: -
J: TRBJ1-1
V: TRBV20-1

DNA: TGTGCCACCAGCTTAATCCGGGACAGGTTGACAGATACGCAGTATTTT
CDR3: CATSLIRDRLTDTQYF
size: -
D: TRBD1
J: TRBJ2-3
V: TRBV15

DNA: TGTGCCAGTAGTACGACAGGGTTTGTCGGTAGCACTGAAGCTTTCTTT
CDR3: CASSTTGFVGSTEAFF
size: many
D: TRBD1
J: TRBJ1-1
V: TRBV19

DNA: TGTGCTAGTGGTGCAGGGACTAGCGGGAGGAATGAGCAGTTCTTC
CDR3: CASGAGTSGRNEQFF
size: few
D: TRBD2
J: TRBJ2-1
V: TRBV12-5

DNA: TGCGCCAGCAGCCAAGATACGGCAGATCCCCGCAATCAGCCCCAGCATTTT
CDR3: CASSQDTADPRNQPQHF
size: many
D: -
J: TRBJ1-5
V: TRBV4-1

DNA: TGTGCCAGCAGCTTAGGCGCCACGCTTCAGTTCTTC
CDR3: CASSLGATLQFF
size: -
D: -
J: TRBJ2-1
V: TRBV7-9

DNA: TGTGCCAGCAGCACACGCCCAACCGGGACAGCCTATGGCTACACCTTC
CDR3: CASSTRPTGTAYGYTF
size: -
D: TRBD1
J: TRBJ1-2
V: TRBV7-6

DNA: TGTGCCAGCAGTGAGGAAAGAACCTATGAGCAGTTCTTC
CDR3: CASSEERTYEQFF
size: -
D: -
J: TRBJ2-1
V: TRBV2

DNA: TGCAGCTCCGGATCCGGGACTCTGAACAATGAGCAGTTCTTC
CDR3: CSSGSGTLNNEQFF
size: -
D: -
J: TRBJ2-1
V: TRBV29-1